Sequencing of this TCR beta chain was carried out in a study of T-cell reconstitution after alpha-beta-depleted transplantation in children. This clonotype was found many times. With 11 bases removed from V and 6 bases from J, the gap between germline ends came to 12 bases. The CDR3 contains 11 residues. Unique molecular identifiers tagged the TCRbeta library. TCRdb re-called the PCR reads with MiXCR, one entry per CDR3 protein. The sample includes 200,000 to 250,000 distinct CDR3 sequences, more than 7.5% of them seen just once. The sample here was PBMCs from the stem cell graft donor, taken from the stem cell graft. This TCR came from a human donor who donated a stem cell graft to a child with SCID. This chain connects TRBV12-3 or TRBV12-4 to TRBJ2-3; possibly TRBD2 for D (7 bases). CDR3 residues: CAVGGEDTQYF. CDR3 in DNA: TGTGCCGTAGGGGGGGAGGATACGCAGTATTTT.